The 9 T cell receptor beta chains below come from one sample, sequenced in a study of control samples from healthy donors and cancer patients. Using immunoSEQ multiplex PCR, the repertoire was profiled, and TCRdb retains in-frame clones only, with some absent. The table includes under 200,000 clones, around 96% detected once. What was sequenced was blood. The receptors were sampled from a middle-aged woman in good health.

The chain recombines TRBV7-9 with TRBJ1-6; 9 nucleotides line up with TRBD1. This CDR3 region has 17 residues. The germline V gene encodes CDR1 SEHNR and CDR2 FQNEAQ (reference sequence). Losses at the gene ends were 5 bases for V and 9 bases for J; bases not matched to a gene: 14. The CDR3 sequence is CASSPFSGTGRGSPLHF. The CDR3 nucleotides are TGTGCCAGCAGCCCTTTTTCCGGGACAGGGAGAGGTTCACCCCTCCACTTT.

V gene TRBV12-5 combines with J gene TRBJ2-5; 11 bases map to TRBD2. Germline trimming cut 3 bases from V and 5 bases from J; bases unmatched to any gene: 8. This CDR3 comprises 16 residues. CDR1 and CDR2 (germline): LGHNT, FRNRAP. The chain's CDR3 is CASGFLLAGEFETQYF. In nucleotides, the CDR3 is TGTGCTAGTGGTTTCTTACTAGCGGGAGAGTTCGAGACCCAGTACTTC. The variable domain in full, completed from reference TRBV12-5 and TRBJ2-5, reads DARVTQTPRHKVTEMGQEVTMRCQPILGHNTVFWYRQTMMQGLELLAYFRNRAPLDDSGMPKDRFSAEMPDATLATLKIQPSEPRDSAVYFCASGFLLAGEFETQYFGPGTRLLVL.

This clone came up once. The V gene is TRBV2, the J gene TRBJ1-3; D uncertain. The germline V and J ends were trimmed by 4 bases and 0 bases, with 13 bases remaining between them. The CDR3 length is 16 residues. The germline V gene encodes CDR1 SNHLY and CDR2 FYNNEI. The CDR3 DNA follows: TGTGCCAGCAGTGTAGACACTCCGGACTCTGGAAACACCATATATTTT. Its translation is CASSVDTPDSGNTIYF.

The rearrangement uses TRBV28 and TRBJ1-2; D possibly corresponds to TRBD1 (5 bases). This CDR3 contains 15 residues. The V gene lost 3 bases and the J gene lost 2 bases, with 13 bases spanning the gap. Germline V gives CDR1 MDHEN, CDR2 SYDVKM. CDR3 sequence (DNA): TGTGCCAGCAGTTTGGGGGGGAACGGCAACTATGGCTACACCTTC. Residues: CASSLGGNGNYGYTF.

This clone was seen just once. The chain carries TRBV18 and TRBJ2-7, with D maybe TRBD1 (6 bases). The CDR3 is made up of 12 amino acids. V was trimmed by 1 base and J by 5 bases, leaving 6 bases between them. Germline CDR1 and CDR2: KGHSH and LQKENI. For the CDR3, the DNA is TGTGCCAGCTCACCACACAGGGACGAGCAGTACTTC. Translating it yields CASSPHRDEQYF.

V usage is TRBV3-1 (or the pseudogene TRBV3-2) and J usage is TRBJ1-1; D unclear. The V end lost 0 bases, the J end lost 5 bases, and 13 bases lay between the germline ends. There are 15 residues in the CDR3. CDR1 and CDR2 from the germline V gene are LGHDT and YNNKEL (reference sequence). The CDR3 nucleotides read TGTGCCAGCAGCCAAGATCGCGGTAGAGGGACTGAAGCTTTCTTT. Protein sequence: CASSQDRGRGTEAFF.

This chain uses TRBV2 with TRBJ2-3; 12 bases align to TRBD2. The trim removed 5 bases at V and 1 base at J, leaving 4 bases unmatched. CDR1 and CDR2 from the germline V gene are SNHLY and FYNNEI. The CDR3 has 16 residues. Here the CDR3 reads CASSKGLAGGTDTQYF. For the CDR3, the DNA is TGTGCCAGCAGTAAGGGACTAGCGGGCGGCACAGATACGCAGTATTTT.

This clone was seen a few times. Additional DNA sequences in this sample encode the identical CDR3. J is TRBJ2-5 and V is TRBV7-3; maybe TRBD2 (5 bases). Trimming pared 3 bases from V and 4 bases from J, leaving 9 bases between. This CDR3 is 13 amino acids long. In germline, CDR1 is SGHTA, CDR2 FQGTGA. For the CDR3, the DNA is TGTGCCAGCAGCTTTACTGGAGGAGAGACCCAGTACTTC. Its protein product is CASSFTGGETQYF. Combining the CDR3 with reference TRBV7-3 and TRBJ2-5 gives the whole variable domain GAGVSQTPSNKVTEKGKYVELRCDPISGHTALYWYRQSLGQGPEFLIYFQGTGAADDSGLPNDRFFAVRPEGSVSTLKIQRTERGDSAVYLCASSFTGGETQYFGPGTRLLVL.

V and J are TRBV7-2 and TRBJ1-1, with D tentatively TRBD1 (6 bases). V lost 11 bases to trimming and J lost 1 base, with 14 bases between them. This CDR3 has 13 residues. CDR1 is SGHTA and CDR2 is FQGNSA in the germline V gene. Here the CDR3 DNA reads TGTGCCGGGCGGGGGCCGGGGAACACTGAAGCTTTCTTT. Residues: CAGRGPGNTEAFF.